The present T cell receptor (beta chain) was sequenced within a study of blood T cell repertoires in COVID-19. Study-wide background: Acute-phase and convalescent COVID-19 samples originated in the United States, Italy and Spain. Nucleic acid was either cDNA or gDNA, and it came from T cells, B-cell-depleted T cells, or PBMCs.

Seattle cases were enrolled at active infection and followed longitudinally. Trimming took 5 bases from V and 4 from J, leaving 14 bases between them. Germline lookup yields CDR1 LNHDA and CDR2 SQIVND (reference sequence). This CDR3 region has 14 residues. Per the original data handling: Estimates of nucleated cell counts were drawn from the amplification of reference gene primers. Clones were read by immunoSEQ multiplex PCR, and TCRdb kept only the in-frame ones, dropping some. V and J calls and clone size follow that table, whereas D and trimming were derived from the DNA. The sample lists around 370,000 clones, around 87% occurring once.

This TCR was recovered from a woman between 50 and 59 years old with COVID-19, enrolled during active disease. This chain connects TRBV19 to TRBJ1-1, with D possibly matching TRBD1 (5 bases). Specimen: peripheral blood. CDR3 sequence (DNA): TGTGCCAGTAGTGAACAGGCCCGAAGCACTGAAGCTTTCTTT. It translates to CASSEQARSTEAFF.